This entry features one T cell receptor beta chain sequence. Participant ages covered about 18 to 100 years across about two dozen US areas. The study assigned cohorts using participant-reported clinical history. With V trimmed by 3 bases and J by 1 base, 5 bases remained unmatched. This CDR3 comprises 16 residues. Germline CDR1 and CDR2: LNHDA and SQIVND (reference sequence). Original methodology: Amplified reference gene primers provided the basis for estimating nucleated cell counts. Using immunoSEQ multiplex PCR, the repertoire was profiled, and TCRdb retains in-frame clones only, with some absent. That table is the source of V, J and clone size, and D and trimming were worked out from the DNA. The table lists about 300,000 clones, 90% of them singletons. The record originates from a study of blood T cell repertoires in COVID-19. Study information: PBMCs, B-cell-depleted T cells, or T cells were the source of the cDNA or gDNA that made up the material.

What was sequenced was PBMCs or T cells enriched from blood (not recorded which). The chain combines TRBV19 with TRBJ1-3; 8 bases line up with TRBD1. This sequence was found in a woman aged 18 to 35 with acute COVID-19. The CDR3 reads CASSILTGVSGNTIYF. The CDR3 region has the DNA TGTGCCAGTAGTATCCTGACAGGGGTATCTGGAAACACCATATATTTT.